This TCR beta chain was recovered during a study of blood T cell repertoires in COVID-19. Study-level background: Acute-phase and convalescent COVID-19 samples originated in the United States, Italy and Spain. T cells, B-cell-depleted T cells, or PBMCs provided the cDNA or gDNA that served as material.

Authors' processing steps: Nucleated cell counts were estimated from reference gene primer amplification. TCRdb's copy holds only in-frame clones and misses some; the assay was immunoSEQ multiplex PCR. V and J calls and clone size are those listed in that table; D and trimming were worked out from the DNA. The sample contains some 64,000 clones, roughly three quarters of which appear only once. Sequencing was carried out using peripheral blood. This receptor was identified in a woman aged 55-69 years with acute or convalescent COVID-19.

In nucleotides, the CDR3 is TGTGCCAGCAGCGCAACTAGCGGAGAGACCCAGTACTTC. This gives the protein CASSATSGETQYF. The chain combines TRBV7-9 with TRBJ2-5; 8 bases are a match to TRBD2. Germline values: CDR1 SEHNR, CDR2 FQNEAQ (reference sequence). This CDR3 spans 13 amino acids. V lost 5 bases, J lost 4 bases, and 3 bases stayed unmatched.